This T cell receptor (beta chain) was identified during a study of T cell responses to AZD1222 COVID-19 vaccine. Overall study findings and caveats: Donors were mostly white British, more females; clonal diversity possibly underestimated.

A note on this clone: Its target is not known.

Using immunoSEQ multiplex PCR, the repertoire was profiled, and TCRdb retains in-frame clones only, with some absent. The sample has 95,000 to 150,000 clones, just over 90% seen once; the top ten hold 4.5% to 6%. The sample here was peripheral blood, taken 28 days after the second AZD1222 dose. The clonotype was recovered from an adult who received the AZD1222 COVID-19 vaccine.

CDR3 sequence reads: CASSSNDRGPLYGYTF. CDR3 DNA sequence: TGCGCCAGCAGCTCTAACGACAGGGGACCCCTCTATGGCTACACCTTC. The rearrangement uses TRBV5-1 and TRBJ1-2; 8 positions match TRBD1. The CDR3 is 16 residues long. Looked up from germline, CDR1 is SGHRS and CDR2 is YFSETQ. J gave up 4 bases and V 3 bases, and 11 bases lay outside the gene matches.